These 14 T cell receptor beta chains share one sample of origin, sequenced in a study of blood T cell repertoires in COVID-19. Libraries were prepared by immunoSEQ multiplex PCR; TCRdb keeps only in-frame clonotypes and omits some of them. In the table there are 200,000 to 250,000 clones, about 80% of which are singletons. Sequenced: PBMCs or T cells enriched from blood (not recorded which). Every receptor here comes from a man between 60 and 70 years old who had recovered from COVID-19.

This chain uses TRBV21-1 with TRBJ2-5; the DNA was not used to check the table's D call, TRBD1. TRBV21-1 is a pseudogene. The CDR3 length is 14 residues. The CDR3 coding sequence is TGTGCCAGCAGCAAAAAGTCCAGGGAAGAGACCCAGTACTTC. Its translation is CASSKKSREETQYF.

The chain has TRBV19 and TRBJ1-1; 9 nucleotides line up with TRBD1. V trimming: 6 bases; J trimming: 4 bases; junction bases outside the gene matches: 3. The CDR3 is made up of 13 amino acids. Germline CDR1 is LNHDA and CDR2 is SQIVND (reference sequence). DNA for the CDR3: TGTGCCAGTAGGGACAGGGGAGGCACTGAAGCTTTCTTT. This translates into CASRDRGGTEAFF.

J is TRBJ1-1 and V is TRBV19; D remains ambiguous. The germline V gene encodes CDR1 LNHDA and CDR2 SQIVND (reference sequence). CDR3 size: 14 residues. Trimming shortened V by 7 bases and J by 0 bases, and 12 bases separated the two germline ends. As DNA, the CDR3 is TGTGCCAGTAACACTTTCGGGGTGAACACTGAAGCTTTCTTT. Translating it yields CASNTFGVNTEAFF.

This clone was seen only once. The gene calls are TRBV6-2 or TRBV6-3 and TRBJ2-7; 8 bases agree with TRBD1. V shed 6 bases and J 3 bases; nucleotides not matched to a gene: 7. The CDR3 spans 14 residues. The V gene's germline CDR1 is MNHEY and CDR2 SVGEGT. CDR3 amino acids: CASSERTGSYEQYF. For the CDR3, the DNA is TGTGCCAGCAGCGAGCGGACAGGGAGCTACGAGCAGTACTTC.

This clone was seen only once. V and J are TRBV15 and TRBJ2-1; 10 bases line up with TRBD2. The germline CDR1 and CDR2 sequences are LNHNV and YYDKDF (reference sequence). Trimming cost V 5 bases and J 5 bases; bases outside gene matches: 3. The CDR3 contains 14 residues. The CDR3 coding sequence is TGTGCCACCAGCCGGACTAGCGGAAACAATGAGCAGTTCTTC. Translated, it gives CATSRTSGNNEQFF.

This chain joins TRBV3-1 (or the pseudogene TRBV3-2) and TRBJ1-2; no definite D call. CDR3 length: 12 amino acids. Germline loops: CDR1 LGHDT, CDR2 YNNKEL (reference sequence). Trimming removed 3 bases at V and 8 bases at J, with 10 bases between. The CDR3, as DNA: TGTGCCAGCAGCCACCCGGCGGAGGGCTACACCTTC. It translates to CASSHPAEGYTF.

The chain employs TRBV7-3 and TRBJ1-1, with D perhaps matching TRBD1 (6 bases). The CDR3 totals 15 residues. V was shortened by 0 bases and J by 3 bases, with 11 bases between the two germline ends. Germline V gene sequence: CDR1 SGHTA, CDR2 FQGTGA. The DNA of the CDR3 is TGTGCCAGCAGCTTAACGGGGGCTGCGTACACTGAAGCTTTCTTT. Translated: CASSLTGAAYTEAFF.

This clone has just a few counts. The genes are TRBV19 and TRBJ1-5; 7 nucleotides align to TRBD1. J gave up 5 bases and V 5 bases, and 9 bases lay outside the gene matches. This CDR3 comprises 15 residues. The germline CDR1 and CDR2 sequences are LNHDA and SQIVND (reference sequence). This CDR3 reads CASSSGTVFDQPQHF. The CDR3 bases are TGTGCCAGTAGTTCCGGGACAGTCTTCGATCAGCCCCAGCATTTT.

The V and J genes are TRBV4-3 and TRBJ2-5, with 12 positions matching TRBD1. The V gene's germline CDR1 is LGHNA and CDR2 YSLEER. V lost 1 base and J lost 4; bases outside the gene matches: 4. This CDR3 is built from 16 residues. The CDR3, as DNA: TGCGCCAGCAGCCAAGGGGGACAGGGGGCTAGAGAGACCCAGTACTTC. This codes for CASSQGGQGARETQYF.

The genes are TRBV14 and TRBJ1-2, with 9 bases that match TRBD1. This CDR3 spans 17 amino acids. J gave up 2 bases and V 4 bases, and 11 bases lay outside the gene matches. Germline CDR1 SGHDN, CDR2 FVKESK. CDR3 in amino acids: CASSPSRGQGINYGYTF. The DNA of the CDR3 is TGTGCCAGCAGCCCCTCCCGGGGACAGGGAATCAACTATGGCTACACCTTC.

This clone was counted once. The CDR3 bases are TGTGCCAGCTCACCAGGGCTTGGCAATCAGCCCCAGCATTTT. It codes for CASSPGLGNQPQHF. The V gene is TRBV18, the J gene TRBJ1-5; no definite D call. Germline CDR1 is KGHSH and CDR2 is LQKENI. V lost 2 bases to trimming and J lost 2 bases, with 7 bases between them. The CDR3 length is 14 residues.

The CDR3 sequence: CASSAGNSPLHF. In DNA, the CDR3 is TGTGCCAGCAGCGCAGGGAATTCACCCCTCCACTTT. This rearrangement joins TRBV7-8 to TRBJ1-6; D is possibly TRBD1 (5 bases). V lost 5 bases and J lost 7, with 6 bases in between. This CDR3 contains 12 residues. CDR1 is SGHVS, CDR2 FQNEAQ, per germline. Full variable domain (remainder filled in from reference TRBV7-8 and TRBJ1-6): GAGVSQSPRYKVAKRGQDVALRCDPISGHVSLFWYQQALGQGPEFLTYFQNEAQLDKSGLPSDRFFAERPEGSVSTLKIQRTQQEDSAVYLCASSAGNSPLHFGNGTRLTVT.

The DNA for the CDR3 is TGTGCCAGCTCTCTCAGCTCCTACGAGCAGTACTTC. It codes for CASSLSSYEQYF. This sequence joins TRBV18 and TRBJ2-7; D uncertain. The V gene's germline CDR1 is KGHSH and CDR2 LQKENI. Trimming left V 6 bases short and J 0 bases short, with 6 bases between. The CDR3 has 12 residues.

V usage is TRBV5-1 and J usage is TRBJ2-1, with 9 bases lining up with TRBD1. This CDR3 contains 16 residues. Germline V CDR1 and CDR2: SGHRS, YFSETQ. Trimming cost V 0 bases and J 8 bases; bases outside gene matches: 9. The CDR3 loop is CASSLDGTGFIDEQFF. The CDR3, as DNA: TGCGCCAGCAGCTTGGACGGGACAGGGTTCATCGATGAGCAGTTCTTC.